The clone carrying this T cell receptor beta chain was seen a handful of times. The antigen remains undetermined. This entry is derived from a study of vaccination and CD4 T cells after COVID-19. With 6 bases removed from V and 5 bases from J, the gap between germline ends came to 14 bases. CDR1 and CDR2 from the germline V gene are DFQATT and SNEGSKA (reference sequence). The length of the CDR3 is 13 residues. The study sequenced cultured CD4+ T cell DNA using the Oncomine TCR Beta short-read assay. TCRdb passed the PCR reads through MiXCR, listing each CDR3 protein once. The sample lists about 11,000 distinct CDR3 sequences; about 40% were seen once. The treatment denotes: roughly nine-day PBMC culture with coronavirus spike peptide pools or control peptides (ViraFEST assay).

The TCR comes from a human donor who had recovered from COVID-19. The sequencing input was CD4+ T cells from blood, cultured in vitro. J is TRBJ2-1 and V is TRBV20-1; D remains unclear. For the CDR3, the DNA is TGCAGTGCAACTCCCCTCGTGGACAATGAGCAGTTCTTC. The encoded protein is CSATPLVDNEQFF.